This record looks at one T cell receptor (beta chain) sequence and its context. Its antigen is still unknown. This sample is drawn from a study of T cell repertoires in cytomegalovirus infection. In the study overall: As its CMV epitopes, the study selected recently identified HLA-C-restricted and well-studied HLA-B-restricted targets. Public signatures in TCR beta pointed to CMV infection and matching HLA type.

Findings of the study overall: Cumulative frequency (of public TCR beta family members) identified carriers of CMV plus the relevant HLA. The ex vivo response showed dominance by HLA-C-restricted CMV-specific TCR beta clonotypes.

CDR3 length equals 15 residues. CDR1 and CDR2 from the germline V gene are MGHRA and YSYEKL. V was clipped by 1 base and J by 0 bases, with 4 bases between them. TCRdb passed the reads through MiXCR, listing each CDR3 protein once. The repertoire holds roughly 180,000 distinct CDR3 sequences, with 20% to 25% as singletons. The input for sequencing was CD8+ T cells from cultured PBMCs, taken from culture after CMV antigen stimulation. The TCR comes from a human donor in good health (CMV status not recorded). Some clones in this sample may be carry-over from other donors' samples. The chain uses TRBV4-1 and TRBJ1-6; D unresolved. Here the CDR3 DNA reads TGCGCCAGCAGCCAAGTCAGCTCCTATAATTCACCCCTCCACTTT. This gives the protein CASSQVSSYNSPLHF.